This T cell receptor (beta chain) was obtained from a study of CD8 T cells in ankylosing spondylitis. Study-level results: A number of the motif variants had already been described in reactive arthritis synovial fluid and blood. Disease-associated clonotypes exhibited CD8+ identity and were relatively infrequent in peripheral blood. Disease-linked clones reportedly showed significant enrichment in matched ankylosing spondylitis synovial fluid. Ankylosing spondylitis blood seemed to carry a telltale TCR beta motif made of several highly homologous variants.

In its sample, this clonotype was seen many times. As yet, its antigen is unknown. Construction of TCR beta libraries was performed using quantitative 5'-RACE with molecular barcodes. TCRdb independently ran MiXCR on the 5' RACE reads; one entry per CDR3 protein. The sample includes more than 600,000 distinct CDR3 sequences, roughly 19% seen only once; the top ten take 15% to 20%. The source of this sequence is a male donor with ankylosing spondylitis. Specimen: blood, either unsorted or a sorted T cell fraction (not recorded which).

In DNA, the CDR3 is TGTGCCAGCAGTTTCGGGACGCTTGGTGAGCAGTTCTTC. This sequence encodes CASSFGTLGEQFF. This chain uses TRBV12-3 or TRBV12-4 with TRBJ2-1; D possibly uses TRBD1 or TRBD2 (5 bases each). Trimming removed 3 bases from V and 9 bases from J, with 12 bases in between. The CDR3 covers 13 residues.